This passage covers 2 T cell receptor beta chains from one sample sequenced in a study of cytomegalovirus exposure and HLA in healthy donors. PCR used 60 Vbeta primers and 13 Jbeta primers. Here immunoSEQ multiplex PCR was the method, and the copy in TCRdb shows in-frame clones only, minus some. In the table there are 100,000 to 150,000 clones, more than 80% of which are singletons. The sequencing input was PBMCs. These receptors originate from a middle-aged man in good health and CMV-seronegative.

V is TRBV29-1 and J is TRBJ1-4; D might be TRBD1 (5 bases). The V and J ends lost 7 bases and 8 bases respectively, with 14 bases between them. This CDR3 contains 12 residues. Germline CDR1 SQVTM, CDR2 ANQGSEA. The CDR3 DNA follows: TGCAGCGCGGACGGGGGGGGAGAAAAACTGTTTTTT. Translated, it gives CSADGGGEKLFF.

V and J are TRBV7-2 and TRBJ2-1; D possibly corresponds to TRBD1 (5 bases). V shed 1 base and J shed 7 bases, with 14 bases lying between them. Per the germline V gene, CDR1 is SGHTA and CDR2 is FQGNSA. CDR3 length: 15 amino acids. The CDR3 nucleotides read TGTGCCAGCAGCTTAGTAAGCCTCCAGGGAAATGAGCAGTTCTTC. It codes for CASSLVSLQGNEQFF.